This T cell receptor beta chain was profiled in a study of kidney transplant recipient with SARS-CoV-2 infection. TCRdb analysed the reads with MiXCR anew, one entry per CDR3 protein. The sample comprises under 250,000 distinct CDR3 sequences, around 26% of which are singletons, and roughly 7% rests with the top ten. The ends lost 5 bases at V and 8 bases at J; junction bases unmatched: 7. The CDR3 contains 14 residues. Ten or more counts support this clonotype. The V gene is TRBV12-3 or TRBV12-4, the J gene TRBJ2-1; 9 bases are a match to TRBD2. The receptor comes from a male patient aged 25-45 years who had COVID-19 and was a kidney transplant recipient. Some T cells may be supplied by the graft donor. The sequences come from a blood sample, collected at baseline and between days 110 and 120 from a kidney transplant recipient. The CDR3 spells CASSPTGLAYEQFF. CDR3 nucleotides: TGTGCCAGCAGTCCCACGGGACTAGCCTATGAGCAGTTCTTC.